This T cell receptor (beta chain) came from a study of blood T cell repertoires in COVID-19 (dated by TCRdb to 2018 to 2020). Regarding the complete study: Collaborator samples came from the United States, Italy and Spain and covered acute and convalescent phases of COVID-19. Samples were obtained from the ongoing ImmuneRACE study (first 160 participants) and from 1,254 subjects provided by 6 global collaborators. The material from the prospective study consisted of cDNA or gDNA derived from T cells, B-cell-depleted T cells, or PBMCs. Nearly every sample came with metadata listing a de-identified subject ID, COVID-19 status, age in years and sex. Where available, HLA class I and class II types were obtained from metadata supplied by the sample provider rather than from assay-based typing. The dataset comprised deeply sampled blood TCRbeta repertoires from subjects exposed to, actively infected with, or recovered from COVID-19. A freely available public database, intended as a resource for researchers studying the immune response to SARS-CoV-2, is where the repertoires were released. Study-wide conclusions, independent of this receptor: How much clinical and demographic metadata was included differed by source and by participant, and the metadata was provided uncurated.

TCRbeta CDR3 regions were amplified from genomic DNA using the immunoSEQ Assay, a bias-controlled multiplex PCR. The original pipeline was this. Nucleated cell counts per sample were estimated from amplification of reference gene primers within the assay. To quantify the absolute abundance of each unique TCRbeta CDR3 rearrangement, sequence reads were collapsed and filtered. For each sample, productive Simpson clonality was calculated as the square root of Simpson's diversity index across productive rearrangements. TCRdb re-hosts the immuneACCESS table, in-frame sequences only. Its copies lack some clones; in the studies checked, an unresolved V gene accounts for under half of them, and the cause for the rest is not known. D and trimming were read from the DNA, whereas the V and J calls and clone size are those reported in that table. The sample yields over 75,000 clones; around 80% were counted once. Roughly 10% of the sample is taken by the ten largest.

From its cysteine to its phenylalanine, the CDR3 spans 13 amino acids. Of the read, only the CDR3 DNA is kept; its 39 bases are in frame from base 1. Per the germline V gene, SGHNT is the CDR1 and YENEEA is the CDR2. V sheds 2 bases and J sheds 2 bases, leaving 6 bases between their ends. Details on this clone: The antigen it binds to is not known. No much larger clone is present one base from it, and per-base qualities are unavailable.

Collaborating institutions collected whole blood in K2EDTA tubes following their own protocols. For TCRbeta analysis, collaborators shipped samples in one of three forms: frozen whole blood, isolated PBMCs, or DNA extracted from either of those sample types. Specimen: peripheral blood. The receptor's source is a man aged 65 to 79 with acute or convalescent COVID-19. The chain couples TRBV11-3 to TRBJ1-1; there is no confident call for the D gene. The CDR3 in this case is CASSLSLNTEAFF. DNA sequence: TGTGCCAGCAGCTTATCTCTTAACACTGAAGCTTTCTTT.